These 18 T cell receptor beta chains were all obtained from the same sample, sequenced in a study of T cell responses to AZD1222 COVID-19 vaccine. The data were produced by immunoSEQ multiplex PCR, yet TCRdb's version contains in-frame clones alone and is incomplete. Of approximately 81,000 clones listed, around nine tenths are singletons. This material consisted of peripheral blood, taken on day 0 of MenACWY control vaccination. These receptors all stem from an adult in good health.

In nucleotides, the CDR3 is TGTGCCAGCAGCCACCCGGGCACCCAGGGCAAGCTGTTTTTT. Its translation is CASSHPGTQGKLFF. The chain employs TRBV7-3 and TRBJ2-2; D might be TRBD1 (5 bases). Germline CDR1 and CDR2: SGHTA and FQGTGA. The CDR3 totals 14 residues. V gave up 5 bases and J gave up 12 bases, with 19 bases separating them.

The V call is TRBV7-3, the J call TRBJ1-2; weak D call: TRBD1 (6 bases). The germline V gene has CDR1 SGHTA and CDR2 FQGTGA. V shed 4 bases and J shed 2 bases, with 8 bases lying between them. This CDR3 region has 13 residues. CDR3 in DNA: TGTGCCAGCAGCTCCGGACAGAACTATGGCTACACCTTC. Encoded protein: CASSSGQNYGYTF.

The V gene is TRBV4-1, the J gene TRBJ1-6; D is undetermined. Per germline, CDR1 MGHRA and CDR2 YSYEKL. This CDR3 spans 15 amino acids. V lost 4 bases and J 10 bases, leaving 17 bases between the germline ends. In DNA, the CDR3 is TGCGCCAGCAGCCGATACTCCTTAGAAGAGTCACCCCTCCACTTT. It specifies CASSRYSLEESPLHF.

To note about this clone: An end of the junction does not agree with germline; a read error may underlie this. The rearrangement uses TRBV2 and TRBJ1-6; maybe TRBD1 (5 bases). There are 15 residues in the CDR3. The germline V gene has CDR1 SNHLY and CDR2 FYNNEI. The DNA of the CDR3 is TGTGCCAGCAGGGACCCCGTCGGGGCAAATTCACTCCTCCACTTT. It is translated as CASRDPVGANSLLHF.

The rearrangement joins TRBV6-5 to TRBJ2-7, with D perhaps matching TRBD1 (6 bases). This CDR3 has 16 amino acids. The V gene lost 4 bases and the J gene lost 1 base, with 17 bases spanning the gap. Germline V gives CDR1 MNHEY, CDR2 SVGAGI. CDR3 loop: CASSLARDIGSYEQYF. The CDR3 DNA reads as TGTGCCAGCAGTTTGGCCCGGGACATTGGTTCCTACGAGCAGTACTTC.

The chain uses TRBV7-9 and TRBJ2-5, with 7 positions matching TRBD1. V gave up 2 bases and J gave up 1 base; unmatched junction bases: 13. This CDR3 contains 18 residues. Per the germline V gene, CDR1 is SEHNR and CDR2 is FQNEAQ (reference sequence). The CDR3 DNA sequence: TGTGCCAGCAGCTTACCGACAGGGATAACCTTAAGCCAAGAGACCCAGTACTTC. Translation gives CASSLPTGITLSQETQYF.

The chain employs TRBV2 and TRBJ2-1, with 8 bases identical to TRBD2. The germline V gene encodes CDR1 SNHLY and CDR2 FYNNEI. J gave up 4 bases and V 8 bases, and 4 bases lay outside the gene matches. The CDR3 extends over 13 amino acids. The CDR3 protein is CASGLAGYNEQFF. The DNA of the CDR3 is TGTGCCAGCGGACTAGCTGGGTACAATGAGCAGTTCTTC.

V and J are TRBV5-6 and TRBJ2-7, with TRBD2 identical over 8 bases. Trimming at V came to 1 base and at J to 3 bases, leaving 6 bases not matched to a gene. The CDR3 is 15 residues long. The germline CDR1 and CDR2 sequences are SGHDT and YYEEEE. The CDR3 is CASSLYLSGNYEQYF. CDR3 in DNA: TGTGCCAGCAGCTTGTACCTTAGCGGGAACTACGAGCAGTACTTC.

This chain connects TRBV4-1 to TRBJ1-1; D is unclear. This CDR3 contains 13 residues. CDR1 and CDR2 from the germline V gene are MGHRA and YSYEKL. Trimming took 0 bases from V and 10 from J, leaving 12 bases between them. For the CDR3, the DNA is TGCGCCAGCAGCCAAGACACTTCCTATGGAGCTTTCTTT. It encodes CASSQDTSYGAFF.

This clone has a single count. This sequence joins TRBV3-1 (or the pseudogene TRBV3-2) and TRBJ1-5; D is uncertain. This CDR3 has 11 residues. V dropped 7 bases and J dropped 6 bases, with 7 bases sitting between them. Germline-derived CDR1 and CDR2 are LGHDT and YNNKEL (reference sequence). This CDR3 reads CASIGCQPQHF. CDR3 nucleotides: TGTGCCAGCATAGGGTGTCAGCCCCAGCATTTT.

This clone was counted between two and nine times. V is TRBV10-3 and J is TRBJ1-1; D perhaps matches TRBD1 (6 bases). This CDR3 contains 14 residues. Trimming left V 0 bases short and J 9 bases short, with 14 bases between. Germline V gene data show CDR1 as ENHRY and CDR2 as SYGVKD. The CDR3 DNA is TGTGCCATCAGTGAGTCTGGGGCAGGGGATAAAGCTTTCTTT. This encodes CAISESGAGDKAFF.

V and J are TRBV3-1 (or the pseudogene TRBV3-2) and TRBJ1-1; 8 bases line up with TRBD1. Per the germline V gene, CDR1 is LGHDT and CDR2 is YNNKEL (reference sequence). The CDR3 is made up of 14 amino acids. After removal of 5 bases from V and 6 bases from J, the junction contained 8 bases not matched to a gene. The CDR3 DNA follows: TGTGCCAGCAGCGGACAGGGAAGAGGAGCTGAAGCTTTCTTT. The encoded protein is CASSGQGRGAEAFF.

This chain connects TRBV30 to TRBJ1-1; the D gene is possibly TRBD1 (5 bases). The CDR3 has 14 residues. Looked up from germline, CDR1 is GTSNPN and CDR2 is SVGIG (reference sequence). Trimming shortened V by 0 bases and J by 1 base, and 9 bases separated the two germline ends. CDR3 nucleotide sequence: TGTGCCTGGAGTGTTGGTAGGGGGAACACTGAAGCTTTCTTT. Its protein is CAWSVGRGNTEAFF.

The V and J genes are TRBV5-6 and TRBJ2-5; D gene ambiguous. V lost 0 bases, J lost 5 bases, and 14 bases lay in between. CDR1 and CDR2 (germline): SGHDT, YYEEEE. CDR3 length: 15 residues. CDR3 amino acids: CASSLGAGYPETQYF. In nucleotides, the CDR3 is TGTGCCAGCAGCTTGGGCGCCGGGTATCCGGAGACCCAGTACTTC.

The chain combines TRBV28 with TRBJ2-1, with TRBD2 matching over 10 bases. Per the germline V gene, CDR1 is MDHEN and CDR2 is SYDVKM. The CDR3 totals 15 residues. V was pared by 1 base and J by 10 bases, with 7 bases of the junction left unmatched. The CDR3 DNA follows: TGTGCCAGCAGTTTATCAGCGGGAGGGCCGCAAGAGCAGTTCTTC. Its protein product is CASSLSAGGPQEQFF.

The gene calls are TRBV12-3 or TRBV12-4 and TRBJ1-2; D gene ambiguous. CDR3 length equals 12 residues. Trimming removed 4 bases from V and 8 bases from J, with 11 bases in between. CDR3 protein: CASSSNPGGYTF. CDR3 in DNA: TGTGCCAGCAGTTCTAACCCCGGGGGCTACACCTTC.

V gene TRBV6-5 combines with J gene TRBJ1-2, with 10 bases that match TRBD1. Germline V gives CDR1 MNHEY, CDR2 SVGAGI. V trimming: 4 bases; J trimming: 10 bases; junction bases outside the gene matches: 9. This CDR3 contains 14 residues. Here the CDR3 reads CASSFGTGAFDYTF. The CDR3 region has the DNA TGTGCCAGCAGTTTTGGGACAGGGGCTTTCGACTACACCTTC.

This rearrangement joins TRBV27 to TRBJ1-2; D uncertain. The V end lost 0 bases, the J end lost 4 bases, and 12 bases lay between the germline ends. CDR1 and CDR2 from the germline V gene are MNHEY and SMNVEV (reference sequence). This CDR3 contains 15 residues. CDR3 region: CASSLSFEGGYGYTF. The CDR3 bases are TGTGCCAGCAGTTTATCGTTCGAGGGAGGCTATGGCTACACCTTC.